The source of this T cell receptor beta chain is a study of identical twins. V lost 2 bases and J 0 bases, leaving 13 bases between the germline ends. The CDR3 contains 15 residues. Germline CDR1 and CDR2: DFQATT and SNEGSKA (reference sequence). This clonotype appeared many times. Via MiXCR, TCRdb re-called the 5' RACE reads, giving one row per CDR3 protein. The sample has around 530,000 distinct CDR3 sequences; approximately 14% are singletons. The same data also contributed to another study, on yellow fever vaccine responses in identical twins.

This clonotype was sampled from a woman younger than 35 in good health. The J gene is TRBJ1-1, the V gene TRBV20-1, with D tentatively TRBD1 (5 bases). Input material: CD4+ T cells sorted from blood. The CDR3 loop is CSARILDSMNTEAFF. Written as DNA, the CDR3 is TGCAGTGCTAGAATCCTAGACAGTATGAACACTGAAGCTTTCTTT.